The 26 T cell receptor beta chains presented below share a single source sample, sequenced in a study of PD-1 blockade in classical Hodgkin lymphoma. Each and every patient relapsed after autologous stem cell transplantation, and patients got differing brentuximab vedotin exposure. The assay was immunoSEQ multiplex PCR, and TCRdb's table has in-frame clones only and misses some. The repertoire has some 100,000 clones, roughly 89% of them found once; the top ten carry less than 3.5%. The input for sequencing was peripheral blood mononuclear cells (PBMCs), taken at baseline. The receptors shown here come from a human donor with classical Hodgkin lymphoma.

The V gene is TRBV10-1, the J gene TRBJ1-4; D is undetermined. Germline-derived CDR1 and CDR2 are WNHNN and SYGVQD (reference sequence). The CDR3 sequence is 15 residues long. V lost 0 bases to trimming and J lost 4 bases, with 9 bases between them. CDR3 region: CASSESRADNEKLFF. CDR3 sequence (DNA): TGCGCCAGCAGTGAGTCGAGGGCAGATAATGAAAAACTGTTTTTT.

The J gene is TRBJ2-2, the V gene TRBV27, with D possibly being TRBD1 or TRBD2 (6 bases each). CDR3 size: 14 residues. In germline, CDR1 is MNHEY, CDR2 SMNVEV (reference sequence). V gave up 5 bases and J gave up 8 bases, with 15 bases separating them. CDR3 sequence (DNA): TGTGCCAGCAGTCCGGGGGCTTTAGCTGGGGAGCTGTTTTTT. Translating it yields CASSPGALAGELFF.

The J gene is TRBJ2-4, the V gene TRBV9; D call uncertain. Looked up from germline, CDR1 is SGDLS and CDR2 is YYNGEE. Trimming pared 4 bases from V and 1 base from J, leaving 15 bases between. The CDR3 loop spans 16 amino acids. CDR3: CASSPQGEAAKNIQYF. The DNA of the CDR3 is TGTGCCAGCAGCCCTCAAGGCGAGGCGGCCAAAAACATTCAGTACTTC.

This sequence joins TRBV2 and TRBJ1-5; D is undetermined. Looked up from germline, CDR1 is SNHLY and CDR2 is FYNNEI. Trimming took 2 bases from V and 3 from J, leaving 8 bases between them. The CDR3 has 14 amino acids. CDR3 in DNA: TGTGCCAGCAGTGAACAGACCTCCAATCAGCCCCAGCATTTT. Its protein is CASSEQTSNQPQHF.

This chain uses TRBV5-1 with TRBJ2-1, with D perhaps TRBD1 or TRBD2 (5 bases each). Germline CDR1 reads SGHRS; CDR2 reads YFSETQ. The CDR3 is 17 amino acids. V was clipped by 0 bases and J by 1 base, with 14 bases between them. The CDR3 nucleotides are TGCGCCAGCAGCTTGGCCGGGGCCCCGATATCCTACAATGAGCAGTTCTTC. Its translation: CASSLAGAPISYNEQFF.

The V gene is TRBV7-8, the J gene TRBJ1-5; no firm D call. V gave up 5 bases and J gave up 0 bases, with 11 bases separating them. Germline CDR1 is SGHVS and CDR2 is FQNEAQ. The CDR3 is 15 amino acids. CDR3 sequence reads: CASSPDSNSNQPQHF. As DNA, the CDR3 is TGTGCCAGCAGCCCGGACTCCAATAGCAATCAGCCCCAGCATTTT.

V usage is TRBV5-1 and J usage is TRBJ2-5; 7 bases line up with TRBD2. Germline trimming cut 4 bases from V and 4 bases from J; bases unmatched to any gene: 7. The CDR3 is made up of 14 amino acids. The germline CDR1 and CDR2 sequences are SGHRS and YFSETQ. This chain's CDR3 is CASSIDLAVETQYF. Written as DNA, the CDR3 is TGCGCCAGCAGCATAGACCTAGCGGTAGAGACCCAGTACTTC.

The CDR3: CASSLARESYEQYF. CDR3 nucleotide sequence: TGTGCCAGCAGCTTAGCCCGGGAGTCCTACGAGCAGTACTTC. The chain has TRBV11-2 and TRBJ2-7; tentative D call: TRBD2 (6 bases). Trimming left V 1 base short and J 1 base short, with 8 bases between. CDR1 is SGHAT, CDR2 FQNNGV, per germline. The CDR3 loop spans 14 amino acids.

This rearrangement joins TRBV6-5 to TRBJ2-7, with TRBD2 identical over 10 bases. V was pared by 0 bases and J by 2 bases, with 1 base of the junction left unmatched. The CDR3 contains 15 residues. The germline V gene encodes CDR1 MNHEY and CDR2 SVGAGI. The CDR3 DNA is TGTGCCAGCAGTTACTCCGGACTAGCGGCCTACGAGCAGTACTTC. Translated, it gives CASSYSGLAAYEQYF.

The chain combines TRBV5-1 with TRBJ1-2, with TRBD1 identical over 10 bases. The CDR3 covers 18 residues. Germline CDR1 SGHRS, CDR2 YFSETQ. V trimming: 4 bases; J trimming: 6 bases; junction bases outside the gene matches: 18. The CDR3 DNA reads as TGCGCCAGCAGCGTCGTCCCCACAAACCGGGACAGGGGTGATGGCTACACCTTC. It codes for CASSVVPTNRDRGDGYTF.

CDR3 nucleotide sequence: TGTGCCAGCAGCTTAGTAGGCCGCACAGATACGCAGTATTTT. It encodes CASSLVGRTDTQYF. The gene calls are TRBV11-2 and TRBJ2-3, with D unclear. V lost 1 base and J lost 1, with 6 bases in between. CDR1 SGHAT and CDR2 FQNNGV come from the germline V gene. This CDR3 has 14 residues.

The chain is built from TRBV9 and TRBJ1-2; no definite D call. Per germline, CDR1 SGDLS and CDR2 YYNGEE. V dropped 4 bases and J dropped 0 bases, with 13 bases sitting between them. This CDR3 has 15 amino acids. Here the CDR3 DNA reads TGTGCCAGCAGCCCCAAACTCCTGGCTAACTATGGCTACACCTTC. It codes for CASSPKLLANYGYTF.

This clone was counted a few times. The chain uses TRBV7-9 and TRBJ2-3, with TRBD1 identical over 10 bases. CDR1 is SEHNR and CDR2 is FQNEAQ in the germline V gene (reference sequence). J gave up 2 bases and V 7 bases, and 3 bases lay outside the gene matches. The CDR3 totals 14 residues. The CDR3, as DNA: TGTGCCAGCACCGACAGGGGGCCCACAGATACGCAGTATTTT. Protein product: CASTDRGPTDTQYF. Full variable domain (remainder filled in from reference TRBV7-9 and TRBJ2-3): DTGVSQNPRHKITKRGQNVTFRCDPISEHNRLYWYRQTLGQGPEFLTYFQNEAQLEKSRLLSDRFSAERPKGSFSTLEIQRTEQGDSAMYLCASTDRGPTDTQYFGPGTRLTVL.

The chain employs TRBV27 and TRBJ2-7; 11 nucleotides agree with TRBD1. CDR1 is MNHEY, CDR2 SMNVEV, per germline (reference sequence). This CDR3 region has 15 residues. J lost 0 bases, V lost 2 bases, and 0 bases had no gene match. CDR3: CASSLGTGGSYEQYF. The CDR3 DNA reads TGTGCCAGCAGTTTAGGGACAGGGGGCTCCTACGAGCAGTACTTC.

The CDR3 is CASSWSAAYEQYF. The CDR3 DNA reads TGCGCCAGCAGCTGGAGCGCTGCCTACGAGCAGTACTTC. V and J are TRBV10-2 and TRBJ2-7; D gene ambiguous. This CDR3 is built from 13 residues. The germline V and J ends were trimmed by 6 bases and 2 bases, with 11 bases remaining between them. Germline CDR1 reads WSHSY; CDR2 reads SAAADI.

The chain carries TRBV2 and TRBJ2-5; D tentatively reads TRBD1 or TRBD2 (5 bases each). The CDR3 length is 16 residues. Deletions cut 1 base from V and 4 bases from J, with 16 bases between. Germline lookup yields CDR1 SNHLY and CDR2 FYNNEI. CDR3 bases: TGTGCCAGCAGTGAAGGCTGGGCAGGGACGGGAGAGACCCAGTACTTC. It translates to CASSEGWAGTGETQYF.

The gene calls are TRBV6-1 and TRBJ2-7, with 9 bases aligning to TRBD1. The V gene's germline CDR1 is MNHNS and CDR2 SASEGT. V dropped 4 bases and J dropped 2; count of bases not matched to a gene: 6. This CDR3 has 15 residues. CDR3 bases: TGTGCCAGCAGTGCCTCGGGACAGGGCGCCTACGAGCAGTACTTC. Translated: CASSASGQGAYEQYF.

The CDR3 sequence is CASSKPTGAGGRYEQYF. CDR3 DNA: TGTGCCAGCAGTAAACCGACCGGGGCGGGAGGGAGATACGAGCAGTACTTC. The chain couples TRBV7-8 to TRBJ2-7; 9 bases align to TRBD2. With V trimmed by 6 bases and J by 4 bases, 16 bases remained unmatched. The CDR3 runs to 17 residues. Germline V gene sequence: CDR1 SGHVS, CDR2 FQNEAQ.

DNA of the CDR3: TGTGCCAGCAGTCACGGGACAGGGGGATACGAGCAGTACTTC. Translation: CASSHGTGGYEQYF. This chain joins TRBV6-1 and TRBJ2-7; 11 positions agree with TRBD1. Germline V CDR1 and CDR2: MNHNS, SASEGT. The junction had 4 bases not matched to a gene; V was cut back by 5 bases and J by 4 bases. The CDR3 is 14 amino acids.

The chain carries TRBV19 and TRBJ1-3; D remains ambiguous. Trimming cost V 3 bases and J 0 bases, with 3 bases left between them. Germline assignment: CDR1 LNHDA and CDR2 SQIVND (reference sequence). The CDR3 contains 13 residues. CDR3 in amino acids: CASSIVSGNTIYF. CDR3 coding DNA: TGTGCCAGTAGTATTGTCTCTGGAAACACCATATATTTT.

This chain uses TRBV11-1 with TRBJ2-3; possibly TRBD2 for D (5 bases). Between the trimmed V and J ends, which lost 5 bases and 2 bases, there was a span of 14 bases. The CDR3 is 15 amino acids. CDR1 is SGHAT and CDR2 is FQDESV in the germline V gene (reference sequence). The DNA for the CDR3 is TGTGCCAGCAGCGCACAGCGGAATCCCACAGATACGCAGTATTTT. Encoded protein: CASSAQRNPTDTQYF.

A single count supports this clone. The chain employs TRBV12-5 and TRBJ2-3; no clear D. Germline CDR1 LGHNT, CDR2 FRNRAP. With 2 bases removed from V and 0 bases from J, the gap between germline ends came to 3 bases. The CDR3 spans 13 residues. The CDR3 here is CASGLQSTDTQYF. The CDR3 DNA follows: TGTGCTAGTGGTTTGCAGAGCACAGATACGCAGTATTTT.

V usage is TRBV7-2 and J usage is TRBJ2-7; 7 positions agree with TRBD1. This CDR3 contains 14 residues. CDR1 SGHTA and CDR2 FQGNSA come from the germline V gene. Trimming removed 6 bases from V and 0 bases from J; junction bases left unmatched: 5. In nucleotides, the CDR3 is TGTGCCAGCAGGCGAGACAGGGCCTCCTACGAGCAGTACTTC. Translating it yields CASRRDRASYEQYF.

The rearrangement uses TRBV19 and TRBJ2-6; D is unclear. Germline values: CDR1 LNHDA, CDR2 SQIVND (reference sequence). CDR3 length: 14 residues. V was pared by 6 bases and J by 0 bases, with 6 bases between. CDR3 nucleotide sequence: TGTGCCAGTAGACAAAACTCTGGGGCCAACGTCCTGACTTTC. Amino acid sequence: CASRQNSGANVLTF.

The chain employs TRBV6-1 and TRBJ2-3; 7 positions match TRBD2. Trimming cost V 4 bases and J 0 bases; bases outside gene matches: 4. This CDR3 is 15 amino acids long. Germline lookup yields CDR1 MNHNS and CDR2 SASEGT. CDR3 sequence: CASSVAGVSTDTQYF. DNA of the CDR3: TGTGCCAGCAGTGTCGCGGGAGTCAGCACAGATACGCAGTATTTT.

The rearrangement uses TRBV5-1 and TRBJ2-3; 7 bases map to TRBD1. CDR3 length: 14 residues. Germline V gene sequence: CDR1 SGHRS, CDR2 YFSETQ. With 4 bases clipped from V and 2 bases from J, the junction kept 4 bases outside the gene matches. The CDR3 DNA reads as TGCGCCAGCAGCCCGGGACAGCCCACAGATACGCAGTATTTT. Protein product: CASSPGQPTDTQYF.